This entry is about one TCR beta chain. Its target is unknown. The data are from a study of cytomegalovirus exposure and HLA in healthy donors. Whole-study context: An earlier analysis identified 117 million unique TCR beta sequences in 150 million to 200 million T cells. Of several hundred genotyped donors, roughly 86% clustered with self-reported Caucasian donors. Points from the study as a whole: The authors enumerated roughly 160 TCR beta chains as linked to cytomegalovirus.

Germline V gene lookup returns CDR1 MNHEY and CDR2 SVGAGI. The V gene lost 6 bases and the J gene lost 4 bases, with 12 bases spanning the gap. The CDR3 extends over 13 amino acids. In the PCR, 60 Vbeta and 13 Jbeta primers were used. This table comes from immunoSEQ multiplex PCR, and its TCRdb copy is limited to in-frame clones, with some not included. There are 120,000 or so clones in the sample; around 80% occur only once, and more than 1% lies in the top ten. The sequence derives from a female donor in good health and CMV-seronegative. The J gene is TRBJ1-1, the V gene TRBV6-5, with D tentatively TRBD1 (5 bases). The specimen sequenced was PBMCs. The CDR3 DNA is TGTGCCAGCAGACCAGGGAGGATCACTGAAGCTTTCTTT. This sequence encodes CASRPGRITEAFF.